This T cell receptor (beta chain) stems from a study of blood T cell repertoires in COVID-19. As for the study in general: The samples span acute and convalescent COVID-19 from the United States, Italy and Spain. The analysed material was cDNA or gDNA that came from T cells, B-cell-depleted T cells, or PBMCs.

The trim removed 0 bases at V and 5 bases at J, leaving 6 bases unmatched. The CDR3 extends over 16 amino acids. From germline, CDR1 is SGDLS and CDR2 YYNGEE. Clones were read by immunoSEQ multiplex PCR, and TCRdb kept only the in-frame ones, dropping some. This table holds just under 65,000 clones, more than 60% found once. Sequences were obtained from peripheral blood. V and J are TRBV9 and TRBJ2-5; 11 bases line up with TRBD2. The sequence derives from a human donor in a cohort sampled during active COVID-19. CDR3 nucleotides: TGTGCCAGCAGCGTAGCCTCTAGCGGGGGGAGGGAGACCCAGTACTTC. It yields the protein CASSVASSGGRETQYF.